This T cell receptor (beta chain) was retrieved from a study of Graves' ophthalmopathy and Graves' hyperthyroidism. Study-level points and caveats: At 65% to 71% sensitivity and approximately 74% specificity, the model predicted progression of the ophthalmopathy.

Germline V gives CDR1 SEHNR, CDR2 FQNEAQ (reference sequence). V was cut by 6 bases and J by 5 bases, with 13 bases left in between. This CDR3 comprises 13 residues. Amplified material comprised TCR beta CDR3 regions derived from RNA transcripts. A first-round RT-PCR used HTBI primers, followed by a second-round multiplex PCR. TCRdb redid the calling of the multiplex PCR reads with MiXCR, one entry per CDR3 protein. The sample has over a million distinct CDR3 sequences; less than 45% are singletons. Hyperthyroidism cases were recent diagnoses of under 2 months' duration in people aged 18 to 65. With regard to this clonotype: The antigen remains unidentified.

V is TRBV7-9 and J is TRBJ1-1; D unresolved. The sequence derives from an adult man with Graves' hyperthyroidism. The sequenced sample was peripheral blood or thyroid tissue (not recorded which). CDR3 DNA: TGTGCCAGCAGGGGTGAAACTCGGACTGAAGCTTTCTTT. Translated, it gives CASRGETRTEAFF. The whole variable domain, remainder taken from reference TRBV7-9 and TRBJ1-1, is DTGVSQNPRHKITKRGQNVTFRCDPISEHNRLYWYRQTLGQGPEFLTYFQNEAQLEKSRLLSDRFSAERPKGSFSTLEIQRTEQGDSAMYLCASRGETRTEAFFGQGTRLTVV.